This T cell receptor beta chain was found in a study of blood T cell repertoires in COVID-19. For the study at large: The analysed material was cDNA or gDNA that came from T cells, B-cell-depleted T cells, or PBMCs.

TCRdb's copy holds only in-frame clones and misses some; the assay was immunoSEQ multiplex PCR. The data contain about 300,000 clones, approximately 85% of them singletons. Sequencing was carried out using peripheral blood. This receptor was obtained from a human donor in a cohort sampled during active COVID-19.

CDR3: CASSSTGYSGNTIYF. CDR3 sequence (DNA): TGTGCCAGCAGCTCCACAGGTTACTCTGGAAACACCATATATTTT. The chain uses TRBV5-6 and TRBJ1-3; the D gene is possibly TRBD1 (5 bases). V lost 3 bases to trimming and J lost 0 bases, with 10 bases between them. CDR3 length: 15 residues. Germline V gene sequence: CDR1 SGHDT, CDR2 YYEEEE.